The clone carrying this T cell receptor (beta chain) turned up a few times. Antigen: not known. TCRdb independently ran MiXCR on the RT-PCR reads; one entry per CDR3 protein. The sample consists of hundreds of thousands of distinct CDR3 sequences, approximately 7.7% of them appearing once. The sample belongs to a study of response to subunit inactivated influenza vaccine. Whole-study results and caveats: Every seasonal influenza vaccination brings in few new T cells, the authors suggested.

With V trimmed by 4 bases and J by 2 bases, 6 bases remained unmatched. The length of the CDR3 is 15 residues. Germline lookup yields CDR1 SGHDT and CDR2 YYEEEE. The input for sequencing was PBMCs from blood, taken less than 30 months after vaccination. This clonotype was sampled from a man aged 45 to 70 who received an inactivated influenza vaccine. V and J are TRBV5-6 and TRBJ2-1; 7 bases match TRBD1. DNA for the CDR3: TGTGCCAGCAGCATCTACAGGGGAACCTACAATGAGCAGTTCTTC. Amino acid sequence: CASSIYRGTYNEQFF.